This T cell receptor beta chain was identified in a study of blood T cell repertoires in COVID-19. In the study overall: The samples span acute and convalescent COVID-19 from the United States, Italy and Spain. The analysed material was cDNA or gDNA that came from T cells, B-cell-depleted T cells, or PBMCs.

The V and J ends lost 3 bases and 3 bases respectively, with 12 bases between them. The CDR3 covers 14 residues. Germline V gene data show CDR1 as SEHNR and CDR2 as FQNEAQ (reference sequence). Method: immunoSEQ multiplex PCR; TCRdb's copy keeps in-frame clones and lacks some. The sample has 150,000 to 180,000 clones; about 80% are singletons. The receptor comes from a woman between 55 and 75 years old with acute or convalescent COVID-19. V is TRBV7-9 and J is TRBJ2-7, with TRBD1 as a possible D gene (6 bases). Material for sequencing was peripheral blood. CDR3 sequence (DNA): TGTGCCAGCAGCTTGGGGGCTGTCGACTACGAGCAGTACTTC. Its translation: CASSLGAVDYEQYF.